The subject of this entry is one T cell receptor beta chain. Its antigen is not known. The data stem from a study of T cells in Graves' hyperthyroidism and ophthalmopathy. At the level of the study: Peripheral blood was taken when the disease was first diagnosed, before any treatment began.

The CDR3 regions of TCR beta were amplified from RNA transcripts. A set of HTBI primers served as the primers for a first-round RT-PCR of the TCR CDR3. TCRdb analysed the multiplex PCR reads with MiXCR anew, one entry per CDR3 protein. Of around 520,000 distinct CDR3 sequences listed, under 15% are singletons. Criteria for exclusion of patients were uncontrolled infection, other autoimmune disease, pregnancy or lactation. The source of the PBMCs was about 10 ml of fresh peripheral blood. From germline, CDR1 is GTSNPN and CDR2 SVGIG (reference sequence). This CDR3 has 15 amino acids. V was pared by 2 bases and J by 4 bases, with 11 bases of the junction left unmatched. Overall study results and limits: Blood shared most expanded thyroid clonotypes above 0.001.

This sequence was found in a young woman with Graves' hyperthyroidism. What was sequenced was blood. The V and J genes are TRBV30 and TRBJ2-7; TRBD1 matches 7 bases. Written as DNA, the CDR3 is TGTGCCTGGAGTCAGATACCGAGGACAGGTTACGAGCAGTACTTC. Translation: CAWSQIPRTGYEQYF.